This T cell receptor beta chain was obtained from a study of cytomegalovirus exposure and HLA in healthy donors. This clone has just a few counts. Its antigen is currently unknown. Looked up from germline, CDR1 is WNHNN and CDR2 is SYGVQD (reference sequence). The CDR3 consists of 13 residues. V lost 3 bases to trimming and J lost 8 bases; unmatched junction nucleotides: 6. PCR employed 60 Vbeta and 13 Jbeta primers. This table comes from immunoSEQ multiplex PCR, and its TCRdb copy is limited to in-frame clones, with some not included. The repertoire consists of approximately 180,000 clones, with around 80% occurring once and the leading ten covering about 12%. Notes on the study in general: The investigators catalogued some 160 TCR beta chains as cytomegalovirus-associated. What was likely a sequencing artifact was a cluster of highly shared sequence variants.

The sample consisted of PBMCs. The source is a woman aged 45-59 years in good health and CMV-seropositive. J is TRBJ1-2 and V is TRBV10-1, with TRBD1 matching over 7 bases. CDR3: CASSDKTGYGYTF. CDR3 bases: TGCGCCAGCAGTGACAAGACAGGGTACGGCTACACCTTC.